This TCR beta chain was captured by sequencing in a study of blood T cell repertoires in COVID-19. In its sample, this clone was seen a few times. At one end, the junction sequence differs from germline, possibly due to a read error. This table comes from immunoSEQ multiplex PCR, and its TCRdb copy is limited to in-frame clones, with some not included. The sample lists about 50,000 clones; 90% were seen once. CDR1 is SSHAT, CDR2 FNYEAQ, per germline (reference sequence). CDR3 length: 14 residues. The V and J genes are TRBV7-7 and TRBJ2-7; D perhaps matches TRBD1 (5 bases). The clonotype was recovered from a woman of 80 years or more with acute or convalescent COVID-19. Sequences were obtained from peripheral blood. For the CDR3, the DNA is TGTGCTAGCAGCTTAGGGCAGGGAACCTACGAGCAGTACTTC. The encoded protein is CASSLGQGTYEQYF.